This passage covers 9 T cell receptor beta chains from one sample sequenced in a study of OX40 agonist ivuxolimab in advanced cancers. The table came from immunoSEQ multiplex PCR; TCRdb's copy has only in-frame clones and leaves some out. The table records 50,000 to 55,000 clones, 60% to 80% of them present only once. The source was CD4+ or CD8+ T cells sorted from blood, collected in a trial of the OX40 agonist ivuxolimab. All receptors derive from an adult with an advanced solid tumor such as melanoma, head and neck, liver or kidney cancer.

V is TRBV4-3 and J is TRBJ1-2; D may be TRBD1 (5 bases). V was shortened by 4 bases and J by 2 bases, with 11 bases between the two germline ends. This CDR3 is 14 amino acids long. Germline values: CDR1 LGHNA, CDR2 YSLEER. Here the CDR3 reads CASSRIRQNYGYTF. CDR3 in DNA: TGCGCCAGCAGCCGAATTAGACAGAACTATGGCTACACCTTC.

The chain joins TRBV6-5 to TRBJ2-3; 8 bases are a match to TRBD2. This CDR3 comprises 16 residues. The ends lost 2 bases at V and 4 bases at J; junction bases unmatched: 8. CDR1 is MNHEY and CDR2 is SVGAGI in the germline V gene. The chain's CDR3 is CASSYRSGSEPDTQYF. Here the CDR3 DNA reads TGTGCCAGCAGTTACCGAAGCGGGAGTGAACCAGATACGCAGTATTTT.

This clone has a single count. The V call is TRBV6-5, the J call TRBJ2-1; 11 nucleotides agree with TRBD2. Per germline, CDR1 MNHEY and CDR2 SVGAGI. The CDR3 length is 15 residues. J gave up 5 bases and V 2 bases, and 2 bases lay outside the gene matches. CDR3 residues: CASSYQLAGDNEQFF. In nucleotides, the CDR3 is TGTGCCAGCAGTTACCAACTAGCGGGAGACAATGAGCAGTTCTTC.

The V call is TRBV7-2, the J call TRBJ2-2, with 8 bases aligning to TRBD2. Germline CDR1 SGHTA, CDR2 FQGNSA. The CDR3 loop spans 17 amino acids. V lost 0 bases, J lost 3 bases, and 6 bases stayed unmatched. CDR3: CASSLAGVAGYTGELFF. The CDR3, as DNA: TGTGCCAGCAGCTTAGCTGGGGTAGCGGGATACACCGGGGAGCTGTTTTTT.

The chain combines TRBV2 with TRBJ1-2, with a tentative D call TRBD1 (6 bases). V was trimmed by 7 bases and J by 7 bases, leaving 16 bases between them. Germline CDR1 and CDR2: SNHLY and FYNNEI. This CDR3 contains 13 residues. The CDR3 spells CASKAGGGTGYTF. Here the CDR3 DNA reads TGTGCCAGCAAGGCTGGAGGGGGGACTGGCTACACCTTC.

The gene calls are TRBV27 and TRBJ1-1; no firm D call. V lost 5 bases, J lost 3 bases, and 13 bases lay in between. The CDR3 loop spans 14 amino acids. CDR1 is MNHEY, CDR2 SMNVEV, per germline (reference sequence). CDR3 sequence reads: CASSLLPSYTEAFF. The CDR3, as DNA: TGTGCCAGCAGTCTGTTACCATCTTACACTGAAGCTTTCTTT.

The V call is TRBV7-9, the J call TRBJ1-1; D is ambiguous. The germline V gene has CDR1 SEHNR and CDR2 FQNEAQ (reference sequence). This CDR3 is built from 13 residues. Trimming took off 1 base at V and 11 bases at J, with 14 bases between the two ends. CDR3 residues: CASSLEVGGPAFF. The CDR3 nucleotides read TGTGCCAGCAGCTTAGAGGTCGGAGGGCCGGCTTTCTTT.

A remark on this clone: Its ends do not fully match the called genes, so a read error is possible. The rearrangement uses TRBV5-4 and TRBJ1-1, with 7 bases fitting TRBD1. The germline V gene encodes CDR1 SGHNT and CDR2 YYREEE (reference sequence). The length of the CDR3 is 15 residues. CDR3 amino acids: CASSQAGTAGTEAFF. In nucleotides, the CDR3 is TGCGCCAGCAGCCAAGCCGGGACAGCGGGCACTGAAGCTTTCTTT.

The CDR3 region is CASSYHLGGGDGGYTF. CDR3 DNA: TGTGCCAGCAGTTACCACCTCGGCGGGGGCGATGGTGGCTACACCTTC. This rearrangement joins TRBV6-5 to TRBJ1-2; perhaps TRBD1 as D (6 bases). The germline V gene has CDR1 MNHEY and CDR2 SVGAGI. The V end lost 2 bases, the J end lost 7 bases, and 20 bases lay between the germline ends. The CDR3 loop spans 16 amino acids.